The 5 T cell receptor beta chains reported below all come from one sample, sequenced in a study of naive and memory T cell subsets. The SP2 primer and nested alpha and beta constant region primers amplified ligated cDNA in four rounds. TCRdb reprocessed the 5' RACE reads via MiXCR and lists one record per CDR3 protein. The sample records roughly 56,000 distinct CDR3 sequences, approximately 7.2% being singletons. A UMI-containing oligonucleotide was joined by 3' ligation to the TCR cDNA template. All receptors derive from a male donor in good health.

This clonotype was counted at least ten times. For the CDR3, the DNA is TGTGCCAGCAGTTTAAGTTCGCTCGGTCTAGCGGTCCGTGGAGAAGCAAGCTCCTACGAGCAGTACTTC. Translating gives CASSLSSLGLAVRGEASSYEQYF. The V gene is TRBV12-3 or TRBV12-4, the J gene TRBJ2-7; TRBD2 aligns across 7 bases. The CDR3 has 23 residues. The trim removed 2 bases at V and 0 bases at J, leaving 28 bases unmatched.

This clonotype was seen only a few times. This sequence joins TRBV4-1 and TRBJ2-6; D possibly corresponds to TRBD2 (6 bases). The germline V gene has CDR1 MGHRA and CDR2 YSYEKL. This CDR3 comprises 14 residues. The ends were cut back, 4 bases at V and 4 bases at J, with 8 bases in the middle. The CDR3 DNA reads TGCGCCAGCAGCCGCGGGGAGGGGGCCAACGTCCTGACTTTC. This gives the protein CASSRGEGANVLTF.

This clonotype appeared many times. The V call is TRBV6-2 or TRBV6-3, the J call TRBJ2-1, with a weak D call TRBD1 (6 bases). From germline, CDR1 is MNHEY and CDR2 SVGEGT. The V and J ends lost 6 bases and 5 bases respectively, with 14 bases between them. The CDR3 sequence is 14 residues long. CDR3 protein: CASRSSGTNNEQFF. DNA of the CDR3: TGTGCCAGCAGATCCTCCGGGACAAACAATGAGCAGTTCTTC.

There are many counts of this clonotype. The chain recombines TRBV30 with TRBJ2-5; maybe TRBD1 (5 bases). CDR3 length: 13 amino acids. The germline V gene encodes CDR1 GTSNPN and CDR2 SVGIG (reference sequence). Trimming removed 0 bases at V and 5 bases at J, with 10 bases between. The CDR3 here is CAWSVQGVETQYF. The CDR3 bases are TGTGCCTGGAGTGTACAAGGGGTGGAGACCCAGTACTTC.

This clonotype was recorded at least ten times. The chain combines TRBV20-1 with TRBJ2-6; D may be TRBD1 (5 bases). This CDR3 spans 14 amino acids. CDR1 is DFQATT and CDR2 is SNEGSKA in the germline V gene (reference sequence). V dropped 5 bases and J dropped 1 base, with 9 bases sitting between them. The CDR3 is CSAETGSGANVLTF. The CDR3 nucleotides read TGCAGTGCTGAAACAGGATCTGGGGCCAACGTCCTGACTTTC.